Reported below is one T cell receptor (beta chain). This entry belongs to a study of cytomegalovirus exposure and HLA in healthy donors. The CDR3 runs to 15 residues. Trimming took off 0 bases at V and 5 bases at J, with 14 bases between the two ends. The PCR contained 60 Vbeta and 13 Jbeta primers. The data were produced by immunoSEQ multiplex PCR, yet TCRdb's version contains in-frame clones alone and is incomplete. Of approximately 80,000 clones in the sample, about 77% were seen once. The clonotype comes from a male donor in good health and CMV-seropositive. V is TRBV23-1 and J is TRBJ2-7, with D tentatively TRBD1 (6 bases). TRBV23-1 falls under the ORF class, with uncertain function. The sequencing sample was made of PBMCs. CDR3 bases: TGCGCCAGCAGTCAATCAAGGCGGAAGGGGGACGAGCAGTACTTC. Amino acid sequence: CASSQSRRKGDEQYF.